This TCR beta chain came from a study of blood T cells in healthy people across ages. Study conclusions and caveats: More naive CD4+ cells and higher diversity were found in long-lived than in aged donors.

It was with a sample-barcoded 5' primer and a J-beta primer mix that a second PCR of roughly 6 to 12 cycles was run. Every molecule of cDNA carried a tag from a template-switch adaptor with 12 random nucleotides. Any given sample supplied a minimum of 2.5 million CDR3-containing paired-end reads. MiXCR, run by TCRdb on the 5' RACE reads, gives a single entry per CDR3 protein. The sample lists some 1.1 million distinct CDR3 sequences; roughly two fifths were seen once. There are 16 residues in the CDR3. CDR1 and CDR2 (germline): SGHTA, FQGNSA. V shed 0 bases and J 1 base; nucleotides not matched to a gene: 2. They isolated at least 6 million PBMCs from each sample. Only a few counts were recorded for this clonotype. The antigen remains unidentified.

The chain combines TRBV7-2 with TRBJ2-1, with 8 bases fitting TRBD1. This TCR derives from a man aged 18 to 35 in good health. The sequenced sample consisted of blood. The CDR3 DNA reads TGTGCCAGCAGCTTAGCGGGGACAGGTTCCTACAATGAGCAGTTCTTC. Translation gives CASSLAGTGSYNEQFF.